This T cell receptor (beta chain) emerged from a study of blood T cells in healthy people across ages. The study's findings and limits: Roughly linear age-related decline in beta diversity appeared, significant by age roughly 40.

Notes on this clonotype: What it recognizes is unknown.

The CDR3 length is 15 residues. Trimming removed 6 bases at V and 0 bases at J, with 14 bases between. The authors ran a second PCR of about 6 to 11 cycles using a sample-barcoded 5' primer and a J-beta primer mix. One entry per CDR3 protein, called by TCRdb with MiXCR from the 5' RACE reads. Of around 520,000 distinct CDR3 sequences in the sample, around a quarter were seen once. This sample was shared with a second study, whose subject was T cells of mothers and their children. That study adds: Every microgram of extracted RNA entered cDNA synthesis, around 1.4 ug per 15 ul.

This rearrangement joins TRBV6-7 to TRBJ1-2; maybe TRBD1 (6 bases). TRBV6-7 is an open reading frame whose function is uncertain. The sequence came from a boy aged 2-15 years in good health. Material for sequencing was blood. CDR3 DNA: TGTGCCAGCAGAAACTACAGGGCCGCTAACTATGGCTACACCTTC. It yields the protein CASRNYRAANYGYTF.